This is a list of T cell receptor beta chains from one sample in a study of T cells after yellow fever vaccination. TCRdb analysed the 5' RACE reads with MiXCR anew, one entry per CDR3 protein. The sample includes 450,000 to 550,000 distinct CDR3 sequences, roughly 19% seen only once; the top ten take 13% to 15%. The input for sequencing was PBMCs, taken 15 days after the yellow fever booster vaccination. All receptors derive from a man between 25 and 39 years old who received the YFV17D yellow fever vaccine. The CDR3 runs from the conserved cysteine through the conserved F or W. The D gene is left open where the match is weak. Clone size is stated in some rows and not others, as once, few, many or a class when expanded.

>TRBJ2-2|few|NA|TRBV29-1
TGCAGCTCAGGAGGTAGCGGGAACACCGGGGAGCTGTTTTTT
CSSGGSGNTGELFF
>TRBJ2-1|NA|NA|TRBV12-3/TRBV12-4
TGTGCCAGCAAGAGGATTGGCAATGAGCAGTTCTTC
CASKRIGNEQFF
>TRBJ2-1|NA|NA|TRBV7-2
TGTGCCAGCAGTCAGCGTCGGGGCAATGAGCAGTTCTTC
CASSQRRGNEQFF
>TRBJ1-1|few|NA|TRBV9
TGTGCCAGCAGCGTGAGGGCAGACACTGAAGCTTTCTTT
CASSVRADTEAFF
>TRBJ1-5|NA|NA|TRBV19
TGTGCCAGTAGAAGACAGATTAGAAGCAATCAGCCCCAGCATTTT
CASRRQIRSNQPQHF
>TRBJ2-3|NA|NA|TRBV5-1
TGCGCCAGCAGCTCCGGACGGGGGCCTCAATTTGATACGCAGTATTTT
CASSSGRGPQFDTQYF
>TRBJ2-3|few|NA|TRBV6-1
TGTGCCAGCACCGGGGTAGGGGCACCCACAGATACGCAGTATTTT
CASTGVGAPTDTQYF
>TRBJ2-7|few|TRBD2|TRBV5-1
TGCGCCAGCAGCCCTCAGACTAGCGGGATCTACGAGCAGTACTTC
CASSPQTSGIYEQYF
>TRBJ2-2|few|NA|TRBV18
TGTGCCAGCTCACCAGAAATCGGGGAGCTGTTTTTT
CASSPEIGELFF
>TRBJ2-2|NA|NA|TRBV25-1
TGTGCCAGCAGTGAATCCAGAGTTCGGAGGGGAACGATTGGGGAGCTGTTTTTT
CASSESRVRRGTIGELFF
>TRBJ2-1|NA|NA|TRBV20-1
TGCAGTGCCGGTTTACGGGAGCAGTTCTTC
CSAGLREQFF
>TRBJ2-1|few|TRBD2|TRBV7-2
TGTGCCAGCAGCAATAGCGGGAGACATGAGCAGTTCTTC
CASSNSGRHEQFF
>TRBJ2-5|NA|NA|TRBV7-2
TGTGCCAGCAGCTTAAGCAGGAACCAAGAGACCCAGTACTTC
CASSLSRNQETQYF
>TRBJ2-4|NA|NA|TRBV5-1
TGCGCCAGCAGCTTAGGACAGGGAGGGTTGGCCAAAAACATTCAGTACTTC
CASSLGQGGLAKNIQYF
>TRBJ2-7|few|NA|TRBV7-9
TGTGCCAGCACCGTTTCGGCTGACGAGCAGTACTTC
CASTVSADEQYF
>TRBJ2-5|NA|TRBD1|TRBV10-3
TGTGCCATCAGTGATAGGCCCGGGACAGGGGAAGAGACCCAGTACTTC
CAISDRPGTGEETQYF
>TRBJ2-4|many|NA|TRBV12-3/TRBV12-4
TGTGCCAGCACGACGGATCTAGCCAAAAACATTCAGTACTTC
CASTTDLAKNIQYF
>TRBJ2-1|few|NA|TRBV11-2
TGTGCCAGCAGCTTAGGACAGGAAAGGCGGTACAATGAGCAGTTCTTC
CASSLGQERRYNEQFF
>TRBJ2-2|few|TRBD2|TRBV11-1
TGTGCCAGCAGCCAAACTAGCGGCTCGAACACCGGGGAGCTGTTTTTT
CASSQTSGSNTGELFF
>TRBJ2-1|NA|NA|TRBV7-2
TGTGCCAGCAGCTTCGGTCGAAGCTCCTACAATGAGCAGTTCTTC
CASSFGRSSYNEQFF
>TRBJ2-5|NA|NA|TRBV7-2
TGTGCCAGCAGCTTTTCGGCATGGGAGACCCAGTACTTC
CASSFSAWETQYF
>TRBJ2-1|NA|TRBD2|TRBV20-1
TGCAGTGTTAAAACCGGGACTAGATTCTACAATGAGCAGTTCTTC
CSVKTGTRFYNEQFF
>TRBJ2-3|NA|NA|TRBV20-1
TGCAGTGCTAGCTCCGTCGCATCCACAGATACGCAGTATTTT
CSASSVASTDTQYF
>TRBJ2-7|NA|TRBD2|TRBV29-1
TGCAGCGTTGAAGATCTAGCGGGAGAACGAGAGCAGTACTTC
CSVEDLAGEREQYF
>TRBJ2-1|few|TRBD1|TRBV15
TGTGCCACCAGCACCCGACAGGGTCAACCCTACAATGAGCAGTTCTTC
CATSTRQGQPYNEQFF
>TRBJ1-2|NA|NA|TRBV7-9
TGTGCCAGCAGCTTAGACAGGGTTTCCTTC
CASSLDRVSF
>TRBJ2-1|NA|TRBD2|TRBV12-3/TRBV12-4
TGTGCCAGCATCCTGGGAGGGCTAGCGGGAGGTAGAGAGCAGTTCTTC
CASILGGLAGGREQFF
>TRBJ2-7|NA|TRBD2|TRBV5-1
TGCGCCAGCAGCTACCTAGCGGAGGGCTCCTACGAGCAGTACTTC
CASSYLAEGSYEQYF
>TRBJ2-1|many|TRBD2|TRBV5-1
TGCGCCAGCAGCTCGAGACTAGCGAACAATGAGCAGTTCTTC
CASSSRLANNEQFF
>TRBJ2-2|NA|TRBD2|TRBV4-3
TGCGCCAGCAGCCAAGCGGGACTAGCACGCACCGGGGAGCTGTTTTTT
CASSQAGLARTGELFF
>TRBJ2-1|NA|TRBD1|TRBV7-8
TGTGCCAGCAGCTTAGATGGACAGGGCAATGAGCAGTTCTTC
CASSLDGQGNEQFF
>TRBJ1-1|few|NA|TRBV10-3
TGTGCCATCAGTGAGTCCATGGGTGGTACTGAAGCTTTCTTT
CAISESMGGTEAFF
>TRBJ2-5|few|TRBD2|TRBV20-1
TGCAGTGCTAAAGCCCGGACTAGCCAAGAGACCCAGTACTTC
CSAKARTSQETQYF
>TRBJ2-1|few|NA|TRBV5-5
TGTGCTACCTCTCGGGGGTACCAGGAGCAGTTCTTC
CATSRGYQEQFF
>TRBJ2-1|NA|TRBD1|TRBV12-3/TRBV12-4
TGTGCCAGCAGCCTAGGGGACAGGGGGCTGGCGCAGTTCTTC
CASSLGDRGLAQFF
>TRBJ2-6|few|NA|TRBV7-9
TGTGCCAGCAGCTTATCATATGGGCCCGGGGCCAACGTCCTGACTTTC
CASSLSYGPGANVLTF
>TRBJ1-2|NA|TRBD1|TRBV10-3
TGTGCCATCAGTGGCGAGGGGGCAAGGGGCTACACCTTC
CAISGEGARGYTF
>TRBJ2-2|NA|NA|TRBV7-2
TGTGCCAGCAGCTCTGCTAAGGCAGGGACCGGGGAGCTGTTTTTT
CASSSAKAGTGELFF
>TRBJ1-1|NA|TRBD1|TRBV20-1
TGCAGTGCCAGGCGGGACAGGTTGAATGCTTTCTTT
CSARRDRLNAFF
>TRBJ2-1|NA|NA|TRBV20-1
TGCAGTGCTAGATCGCCGGCTACCCACAGTTTCGAGCAGTTCTTC
CSARSPATHSFEQFF
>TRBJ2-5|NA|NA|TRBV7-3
TGTGCCAGCAGCTACGACGGGAGCGGGACCCAGTACTTC
CASSYDGSGTQYF
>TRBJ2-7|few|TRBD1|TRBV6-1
TGTGCCAGCAATCCTGGACAGGGTATATACGAGCAGTACTTC
CASNPGQGIYEQYF
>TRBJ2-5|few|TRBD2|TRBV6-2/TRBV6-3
TGTGCCAGCAGTTTTCTAGCGGGAGCTGTGCAAGAGACCCAGTACTTC
CASSFLAGAVQETQYF
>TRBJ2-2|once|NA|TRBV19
TGTGCCAGTAGTACCCGAGGGCCCGGGGAGCTGTTTTTT
CASSTRGPGELFF
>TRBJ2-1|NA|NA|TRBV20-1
TGCAGTGCTAGCCTCCGTGAGCAGTTCTTC
CSASLREQFF
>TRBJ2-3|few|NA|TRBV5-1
TGCGCCAGCAGCTTGCAGCGGAACACAGATACGCAGTATTTT
CASSLQRNTDTQYF
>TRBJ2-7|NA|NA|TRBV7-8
TGTGCCAGCAGCGCCGTCGACGAGCAGTACTTC
CASSAVDEQYF